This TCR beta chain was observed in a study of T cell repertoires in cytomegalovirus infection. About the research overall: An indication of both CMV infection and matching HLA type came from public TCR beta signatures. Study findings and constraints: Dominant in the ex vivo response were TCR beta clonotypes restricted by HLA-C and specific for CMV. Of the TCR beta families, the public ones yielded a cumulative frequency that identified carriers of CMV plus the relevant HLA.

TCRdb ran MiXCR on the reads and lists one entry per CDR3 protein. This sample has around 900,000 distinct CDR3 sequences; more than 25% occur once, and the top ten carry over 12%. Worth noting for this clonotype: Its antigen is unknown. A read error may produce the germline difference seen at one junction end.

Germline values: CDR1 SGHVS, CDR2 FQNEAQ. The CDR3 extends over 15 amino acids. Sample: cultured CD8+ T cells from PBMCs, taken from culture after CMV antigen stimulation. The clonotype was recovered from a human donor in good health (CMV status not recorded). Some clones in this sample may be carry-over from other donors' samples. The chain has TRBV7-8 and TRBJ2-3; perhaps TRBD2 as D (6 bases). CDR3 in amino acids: CTSSRSRGSTDTQYF. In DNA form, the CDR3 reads TGTACCAGCAGCCGATCGCGGGGTAGCACAGATACGCAGTATTTT.